These T cell receptor beta chains were read from a single sample in a study of Graves' ophthalmopathy and Graves' hyperthyroidism. MiXCR was run by TCRdb on the multiplex PCR reads, yielding one entry per CDR3 protein. The sample lists 560,000 or so distinct CDR3 sequences; 35% to 45% were seen once. Sequencing was carried out using peripheral blood or thyroid tissue (not recorded which). Source of these receptors: an adult man with Graves' hyperthyroidism. Each CDR3 is given with its conserved first and last residue. The D gene is left open where the match is weak. Clone size, where shown, is once, few, many, or a class for clones that have expanded.

d_gene | j_gene | v_gene | abundance | CDR3aa | CDR3nt
. | TRBJ2-7 | TRBV9 | . | CASSVGASGDYEQYF | TGTGCCAGCAGCGTAGGAGCGTCTGGGGACTACGAGCAGTACTTC
TRBD1 | TRBJ2-7 | TRBV7-2 | . | CASSYQPGQGHEQYF | TGTGCCAGCAGCTACCAACCGGGACAGGGGCACGAGCAGTACTTC
. | TRBJ2-5 | TRBV3-1 | many | CASSQGPGGETQYF | TGTGCCAGCAGCCAAGGGCCAGGTGGGGAGACCCAGTACTTC
. | TRBJ1-2 | TRBV7-6 | . | CASSLAVSGFEGFHYGYTF | TGTGCCAGCAGCTTAGCGGTTAGCGGGTTTGAGGGCTTTCACTATGGCTACACCTTC
. | TRBJ2-2 | TRBV5-4 | many | CASSLALRHTGELFF | TGTGCCAGCAGCTTGGCCCTCCGTCACACCGGGGAGCTGTTTTTT
TRBD1 | TRBJ1-2 | TRBV29-1 | . | CSRDRESLGYTF | TGCAGTCGGGACAGGGAATCCTTGGGCTACACCTTC
. | TRBJ2-7 | TRBV9 | . | CASSGGEAAYEQYF | TGTGCCAGCAGCGGAGGGGAAGCAGCCTACGAGCAGTACTTC
TRBD2 | TRBJ2-5 | TRBV11-2 | few | CASSLGGLAGKETQYF | TGTGCCAGCAGCTTAGGAGGACTAGCGGGAAAAGAGACCCAGTACTTC
. | TRBJ2-3 | TRBV7-9 | . | CASSLAVSGADTQYF | TGTGCCAGCAGCTTAGCGGTTAGCGGTGCAGATACGCAGTATTTT
. | TRBJ1-5 | TRBV25-1 | . | CASSLNRAREMAQPQHF | TGTGCCAGCAGTCTAAACAGGGCTAGGGAAATGGCTCAGCCCCAGCATTTT
TRBD1 | TRBJ1-6 | TRBV5-6 | many | CASRARDRGRSPLHF | TGTGCCAGCAGAGCCCGGGACAGGGGGCGGTCACCCCTCCACTTT
. | TRBJ1-2 | TRBV7-2 | . | CASSLAGPGGTVLYGYTF | TGTGCCAGCAGCTTAGCCGGGCCTGGGGGTACGGTGCTCTATGGCTACACCTTC
. | TRBJ2-3 | TRBV29-1 | few | CSVVRGGLRDTQYF | TGCAGCGTTGTTCGCGGGGGCCTTCGCGATACGCAGTATTTT
. | TRBJ1-4 | TRBV6-6 | many | CASRGRDIAKLFF | TGTGCCAGCCGGGGGCGAGATATTGCAAAACTGTTTTTT
TRBD1 | TRBJ2-2 | TRBV27 | few | CASSSTRTGDFTGELFF | TGTGCCAGCAGTTCGACAAGGACAGGGGACTTCACCGGGGAGCTGTTTTTT
TRBD1 | TRBJ1-5 | TRBV20-1 | many | CSASTGVHQPQHF | TGCAGTGCATCGACAGGGGTTCATCAGCCCCAGCATTTT
. | TRBJ1-1 | TRBV11-3 | . | CASKGGDEAFF | TGTGCCAGCAAGGGTGGGGATGAAGCTTTCTTT
. | TRBJ2-5 | TRBV11-2 | . | CASSLMTGAETQYF | TGTGCCAGCAGCTTAATGACGGGGGCAGAGACCCAGTACTTC
. | TRBJ2-1 | TRBV29-1 | once | CSVDGLVVEQFF | TGCAGCGTTGATGGGCTAGTGGTTGAGCAGTTCTTC
. | TRBJ2-7 | TRBV9 | . | CASSVGPGDEQYF | TGTGCCAGCAGCGTAGGGCCAGGAGATGAGCAGTACTTC
. | TRBJ1-1 | TRBV7-9 | many | CASSLVGQGNTEAFF | TGTGCCAGCAGCTTAGTCGGACAAGGGAACACTGAAGCTTTCTTT
TRBD1 | TRBJ2-3 | TRBV10-3 | . | CAITGNTGVTDTQYF | TGTGCCATCACTGGAAATACAGGGGTCACAGATACGCAGTATTTT
. | TRBJ1-4 | TRBV12-3/TRBV12-4 | . | CASSFVLGSFEKLFF | TGTGCCAGCAGTTTTGTCTTGGGGAGTTTTGAAAAACTGTTTTTT
TRBD1 | TRBJ2-6 | TRBV6-1 | . | CASSGGTGGRSGANVLTF | TGTGCCAGCAGTGGCGGGACAGGGGGCAGGTCTGGGGCCAACGTCCTGACTTTC
TRBD1 | TRBJ1-5 | TRBV24-1 | many | CATSDSDRAGQPQHF | TGTGCCACCAGTGACTCCGACAGGGCGGGGCAGCCCCAGCATTTT
TRBD2 | TRBJ2-5 | TRBV9 | many | CASSPHPAGQETQYF | TGTGCCAGCAGCCCCCATCCAGCGGGACAAGAGACCCAGTACTTC
TRBD1 | TRBJ1-2 | TRBV12-3/TRBV12-4 | many | CASSPSRTGGYGYTF | TGTGCCAGCAGTCCATCCCGGACAGGGGGCTATGGCTACACCTTC
. | TRBJ1-2 | TRBV6-1 | many | CASSEALIRQASYGYTF | TGTGCCAGCAGTGAAGCGCTCATAAGGCAGGCGAGCTATGGCTACACCTTC
. | TRBJ1-1 | TRBV2 | . | CARGGGYAFF | TGTGCCCGAGGCGGGGGCTACGCTTTCTTT
TRBD1 | TRBJ1-2 | TRBV29-1 | many | CSVGTGGGYGYTF | TGCAGCGTCGGGACAGGGGGCGGCTATGGCTACACCTTC
TRBD2 | TRBJ2-5 | TRBV10-1 | . | CASSPTSGVETQYF | TGTGCCAGCAGCCCGACTAGCGGGGTCGAGACCCAGTACTTC
TRBD2 | TRBJ2-2 | TRBV6-5 | few | CASKPSGGYTGELFF | TGTGCCAGCAAACCTAGCGGGGGCTACACCGGGGAGCTGTTTTTT
. | TRBJ2-7 | TRBV5-1 | . | CASRLDNYGYEQYF | TGCGCCAGCAGGCTTGATAACTATGGCTACGAGCAGTACTTC
TRBD2 | TRBJ2-7 | TRBV10-1 | many | CASSESASGRPPQYF | TGCGCCAGCAGTGAGTCCGCTAGCGGGAGGCCTCCGCAGTACTTC
. | TRBJ2-6 | TRBV7-8 | . | CARVTSRDRGTGANVLTF | TGTGCCAGAGTTACTAGCAGAGATAGAGGGACTGGGGCCAACGTCCTGACTTTC
TRBD1 | TRBJ2-7 | TRBV15 | . | CATSSGQDYEQYF | TGTGCCACCAGTTCGGGACAGGACTACGAGCAGTACTTC
TRBD2 | TRBJ2-2 | TRBV29-1 | many | CSVDSGGGVTGELFF | TGCAGCGTTGACTCTGGCGGGGGGGTCACCGGGGAGCTGTTTTTT
. | TRBJ2-7 | TRBV7-9 | . | CASSAGAGRIRSYEQYF | TGTGCCAGCAGTGCTGGAGCGGGTAGGATCCGTTCCTACGAGCAGTACTTC
TRBD1 | TRBJ2-7 | TRBV28 | . | CASSLSDRGGEQYF | TGTGCCAGCAGTTTGTCGGACAGGGGGGGCGAGCAGTACTTC
. | TRBJ1-2 | TRBV29-1 | . | CSVAAGERGWTDGYTF | TGCAGCGTTGCAGCGGGGGAGAGGGGGTGGACAGATGGCTACACCTTC
. | TRBJ1-1 | TRBV29-1 | many | CSVHIQGNTEAFF | TGCAGCGTTCATATACAGGGGAACACTGAAGCTTTCTTT
TRBD1 | TRBJ2-4 | TRBV19 | . | CASSIQGDIQYF | TGTGCCAGTAGTATACAGGGGGACATTCAGTACTTC
TRBD1 | TRBJ1-5 | TRBV12-3/TRBV12-4 | many | CASSRTGGGSNQPQHF | TGTGCCAGCAGTAGGACAGGGGGAGGAAGCAATCAGCCCCAGCATTTT
TRBD1 | TRBJ1-1 | TRBV6-1 | few | CASNPTGQGARTEAFF | TGTGCCAGCAACCCTACGGGACAGGGGGCGCGGACTGAAGCTTTCTTT
. | TRBJ2-7 | TRBV11-2 | many | CASSLTEVRLEQYF | TGTGCCAGCAGCTTAACGGAGGTTCGGCTCGAGCAGTACTTC
. | TRBJ1-2 | TRBV14 | many | CASSQDWVDGYTF | TGTGCCAGCAGCCAAGATTGGGTCGATGGCTACACCTTC
TRBD1 | TRBJ1-5 | TRBV10-3 | many | CASSEVRGRGRDQPQHF | TGTGCCAGCAGTGAAGTTCGGGGCAGGGGGCGCGATCAGCCCCAGCATTTT
TRBD2 | TRBJ2-3 | TRBV25-1 | . | CASSEFRGDTDTQYF | TGTGCCAGCAGTGAATTCCGGGGGGACACAGATACGCAGTATTTT
TRBD2 | TRBJ2-7 | TRBV29-1 | . | CSAGLAPYEQYF | TGCAGCGCAGGACTAGCGCCCTACGAGCAGTACTTC
. | TRBJ2-2 | TRBV10-1 | many | CASRQGHGELFF | TGCGCCAGCAGACAGGGTCACGGGGAGCTGTTTTTT
. | TRBJ1-5 | TRBV27 | . | CASSLQSNQPQHF | TGTGCCAGCAGTTTACAGAGCAATCAGCCCCAGCATTTT
TRBD1 | TRBJ2-5 | TRBV20-1 | many | CSARGWGTDQETQYF | TGCAGTGCTAGAGGGTGGGGGACAGATCAAGAGACCCAGTACTTC
TRBD1 | TRBJ1-1 | TRBV29-1 | . | CSAIATGGPEAFF | TGCAGTGCTATCGCGACAGGGGGCCCTGAAGCTTTCTTT
. | TRBJ1-4 | TRBV9 | many | CASSVGSMGATYEKLFF | TGTGCCAGCAGCGTAGGTAGTATGGGGGCAACGTATGAAAAACTGTTTTTT
. | TRBJ1-4 | TRBV12-3/TRBV12-4 | many | CASSPRGEKLFF | TGTGCCAGCAGTCCACGCGGTGAAAAACTGTTTTTT
TRBD1 | TRBJ2-7 | TRBV7-9 | many | CASSTGGNEQYF | TGTGCCAGCAGCACAGGGGGGAACGAGCAGTACTTC
. | TRBJ1-5 | TRBV7-9 | . | CASSWPGLAYNEPQHF | TGTGCCAGCAGCTGGCCGGGACTAGCTTACAATGAGCCCCAGCATTTT
TRBD1 | TRBJ1-1 | TRBV6-6 | few | CASSYRQGGALNTEAFF | TGTGCCAGCAGTTACAGACAGGGGGGAGCCCTGAACACTGAAGCTTTCTTT
. | TRBJ1-2 | TRBV7-9 | many | CASSFYPIVGNGYTF | TGTGCCAGCAGCTTCTACCCCATTGTTGGGAATGGCTACACCTTC
TRBD1 | TRBJ2-2 | TRBV20-1 | . | CSARGDRASHTHELFF | TGCAGTGCTAGAGGGGACAGGGCCTCCCACACCCATGAGCTGTTTTTT